This is a list of T cell receptor beta chains from one sample in a study of cytomegalovirus exposure and HLA in healthy donors. Sequencing used immunoSEQ multiplex PCR; TCRdb keeps in-frame clones, though not all of them. The data show about 200,000 clones, around 79% seen once. Material for sequencing was PBMCs. The receptors stem from a male donor in good health and CMV-seronegative. Each CDR3 is given with its conserved first and last residue. Each record gives: D gene, clone size, V gene, J gene, CDR3 protein, CDR3 DNA. A D gene is named only where the DNA matches it firmly. Size tells how often a clone was seen (once, few, many) or the class of an expanded clone, and some rows leave it out.

D: -
size: few
V: TRBV27
J: TRBJ2-1
CDR3: CASSLEGAGTSYNEQFF
DNA: TGTGCCAGCAGTTTAGAAGGGGCCGGTACATCCTACAATGAGCAGTTCTTC

D: TRBD1
size: -
V: TRBV29-1
J: TRBJ2-5
CDR3: CSVDEGAGETQYF
DNA: TGCAGCGTTGATGAGGGGGCCGGAGAGACCCAGTACTTC

D: -
size: -
V: TRBV29-1
J: TRBJ1-5
CDR3: CSAEVGGNNQPQHF
DNA: TGCAGCGCCGAGGTCGGGGGGAACAATCAGCCCCAGCATTTT

D: -
size: few
V: TRBV5-6
J: TRBJ1-4
CDR3: CASSLALAGWNEKLFF
DNA: TGTGCCAGCAGCTTGGCCTTGGCAGGGTGGAATGAAAAACTGTTTTTT

D: TRBD1
size: -
V: TRBV11-3
J: TRBJ1-2
CDR3: CASSSKGGFGYTF
DNA: TGTGCCAGCAGCTCAAAAGGGGGCTTTGGCTACACCTTC

D: TRBD1
size: once
V: TRBV28
J: TRBJ1-3
CDR3: CASSLAGGSGNTIYF
DNA: TGTGCCAGCAGTTTGGCAGGGGGCTCTGGAAACACCATATATTTT

D: -
size: -
V: TRBV7-9
J: TRBJ1-4
CDR3: CASSPGGGKLFF
DNA: TGTGCCAGCAGCCCCGGGGGTGGAAAACTGTTTTTT

D: -
size: -
V: TRBV9
J: TRBJ1-6
CDR3: CASSVMDRNSPLHF
DNA: TGTGCCAGCAGCGTAATGGACAGAAATTCACCCCTCCACTTT

D: TRBD1
size: -
V: TRBV19
J: TRBJ2-7
CDR3: CASRGTGRSYEQYF
DNA: TGTGCCAGTAGGGGGACAGGAAGATCCTACGAGCAGTACTTC

D: TRBD2
size: -
V: TRBV10-3
J: TRBJ2-5
CDR3: CAIRGTSQETQYF
DNA: TGTGCCATCAGGGGGACTAGCCAAGAGACCCAGTACTTC

D: TRBD1
size: -
V: TRBV4-3
J: TRBJ1-5
CDR3: CASSRDRDSNQPQHF
DNA: TGCGCCAGCAGTCGAGACAGGGATAGCAATCAGCCCCAGCATTTT

D: TRBD1
size: -
V: TRBV7-2
J: TRBJ2-7
CDR3: CASSLVGTGGEQYF
DNA: TGTGCCAGCAGCTTAGTCGGGACAGGGGGCGAGCAGTACTTC

D: -
size: -
V: TRBV5-1
J: TRBJ2-7
CDR3: CASSSETASIHYEQYF
DNA: TGCGCCAGCAGCTCCGAGACAGCGAGCATACACTACGAGCAGTACTTC

D: TRBD1
size: few
V: TRBV19
J: TRBJ2-1
CDR3: CASSPGTGVSSRFF
DNA: TGTGCCAGTAGTCCCGGGACAGGGGTCTCTTCGCGGTTCTTC

D: -
size: -
V: TRBV6-6
J: TRBJ2-7
CDR3: CASSTVPLRGQDEQYF
DNA: TGTGCCAGCAGTACCGTCCCCCTTCGGGGTCAGGACGAGCAGTACTTC

D: TRBD1
size: -
V: TRBV2
J: TRBJ1-5
CDR3: CASSQGTGNQPQHF
DNA: TGTGCCAGCAGTCAGGGGACAGGGAATCAGCCCCAGCATTTT

D: TRBD1
size: -
V: TRBV9
J: TRBJ1-6
CDR3: CASSEGQGRSYNSPLHF
DNA: TGTGCCAGCAGCGAGGGACAGGGGCGGTCCTATAATTCACCCCTCCACTTT

D: -
size: -
V: TRBV18
J: TRBJ1-1
CDR3: CASSPRRGEGEAFF
DNA: TGTGCCAGCTCACCTAGGAGGGGTGAGGGTGAAGCTTTCTTT

D: -
size: -
V: TRBV27
J: TRBJ1-2
CDR3: CASSPLGGSGESGYTF
DNA: TGTGCCAGCAGCCCCTTAGGTGGATCAGGGGAAAGCGGCTACACCTTC

D: TRBD1
size: -
V: TRBV19
J: TRBJ1-1
CDR3: CASSINMGQLNTEAFF
DNA: TGTGCCAGTAGTATAAACATGGGACAGTTGAACACTGAAGCTTTCTTT

D: -
size: few
V: TRBV4-1
J: TRBJ2-7
CDR3: CASSQDRFPQTYEQYF
DNA: TGCGCCAGCAGCCAAGATCGGTTCCCCCAAACCTACGAGCAGTACTTC

D: -
size: -
V: TRBV9
J: TRBJ2-3
CDR3: CASSPVSRDTDTQYF
DNA: TGTGCCAGCAGCCCCGTCTCGCGGGATACAGATACGCAGTATTTT

D: -
size: -
V: TRBV13
J: TRBJ1-1
CDR3: CASTGGGRGDTEAFF
DNA: TGTGCCAGCACCGGAGGAGGACGGGGGGACACTGAAGCCTTCTTT

D: -
size: -
V: TRBV28
J: TRBJ1-3
CDR3: CASSLHVGRNTIYF
DNA: TGTGCCAGCAGTTTACACGTGGGGCGAAACACCATATATTTT

D: -
size: -
V: TRBV27
J: TRBJ2-7
CDR3: CASSPSASSYEQYF
DNA: TGTGCCAGCAGTCCCAGCGCCTCCTCCTACGAGCAGTACTTC

D: TRBD1
size: -
V: TRBV7-6
J: TRBJ1-5
CDR3: CASSPRKGQGAIQPQHF
DNA: TGTGCCAGCAGCCCAAGGAAAGGGCAGGGGGCGATTCAGCCCCAGCATTTT

D: TRBD1
size: -
V: TRBV9
J: TRBJ2-3
CDR3: CASSVGVGQGADTQYF
DNA: TGTGCCAGCAGCGTAGGGGTAGGACAGGGGGCAGATACGCAGTATTTT

D: -
size: -
V: TRBV6-5
J: TRBJ1-1
CDR3: CASSYQRGTEAFF
DNA: TGTGCCAGCAGTTACCAGAGGGGGACTGAAGCTTTCTTT

D: -
size: few
V: TRBV6-5
J: TRBJ2-5
CDR3: CASSSQAGLLETQYF
DNA: TGTGCCAGCAGTTCCCAGGCGGGTTTATTAGAGACCCAGTACTTC

D: -
size: -
V: TRBV27
J: TRBJ1-1
CDR3: CASSILTGAEAFF
DNA: TGTGCCAGCAGTATACTGACAGGAGCTGAAGCTTTCTTT

D: TRBD2
size: -
V: TRBV30
J: TRBJ2-5
CDR3: CAWTLAGVETQYF
DNA: TGTGCCTGGACGCTAGCGGGAGTGGAGACCCAGTACTTC

D: -
size: -
V: TRBV5-1
J: TRBJ1-2
CDR3: CASSLPRNPNYGYTF
DNA: TGCGCCAGCAGCTTACCCAGAAACCCTAACTATGGCTACACCTTC

D: TRBD2
size: -
V: TRBV30
J: TRBJ2-7
CDR3: CAWNLRRGNYEQYF
DNA: TGTGCCTGGAACCTCAGGCGGGGGAACTACGAGCAGTACTTC

D: TRBD1
size: -
V: TRBV19
J: TRBJ1-5
CDR3: CASSIEQGVVQPQHF
DNA: TGTGCCAGTAGTATAGAACAGGGGGTTGTTCAGCCCCAGCATTTT

D: -
size: -
V: TRBV9
J: TRBJ2-7
CDR3: CASSVVLGGEQYF
DNA: TGTGCCAGCAGCGTAGTTTTGGGAGGTGAGCAGTACTTC

D: TRBD1
size: -
V: TRBV5-8
J: TRBJ2-3
CDR3: CASSLAGQGFSILLTDTQYF
DNA: TGTGCCAGCAGCTTGGCCGGACAGGGGTTCTCTATACTCCTCACAGATACGCAGTATTTT